This entry lists 11 T cell receptor beta chains sequenced from one sample in a study of blood T cells in healthy people across ages. A second PCR of roughly 7 to 11 cycles used a sample-barcoded 5' primer and a J-beta primer mix. TCRdb recomputed calls from the 5' RACE reads with MiXCR, one row per CDR3 protein. The data contain around 1,100,000 distinct CDR3 sequences, around two fifths of them singletons. Sequencing was carried out using blood. The origin of the receptors is a man aged 18-30 years in good health.

The chain has TRBV3-1 and TRBJ2-5, with 8 bases fitting TRBD1. The CDR3 length is 12 residues. The germline gives CDR1 LGHDT, CDR2 YNNKEL (reference sequence). Losses at the gene ends were 4 bases for V and 11 bases for J; bases not matched to a gene: 6. CDR3 protein: CASSRSGQEQYF. In nucleotides, the CDR3 is TGTGCCAGCAGCCGATCGGGACAGGAGCAGTACTTC.

This clonotype was seen a single time. V gene TRBV7-8 combines with J gene TRBJ1-5, with D possibly TRBD1 on 6 matching bases. V gave up 3 bases and J gave up 4 bases, with 16 bases separating them. CDR1 is SGHVS, CDR2 FQNEAQ, per germline. CDR3 length equals 16 residues. CDR3 residues: CASSLRGGGQNQPQHF. The CDR3 DNA sequence: TGTGCCAGCAGCTTGCGAGGGGGGGGCCAGAATCAGCCCCAGCATTTT.

This clonotype was recorded at least ten times. The chain couples TRBV6-5 to TRBJ2-7, with TRBD1 as a possible D gene (6 bases). Looked up from germline, CDR1 is MNHEY and CDR2 is SVGAGI. Trimming stripped 0 bases from V and 3 bases from J, with 6 bases between. The CDR3 consists of 13 residues. The CDR3 region has the DNA TGTGCCAGCAGTTACTCGACAGGCTACGAGCAGTACTTC. This sequence encodes CASSYSTGYEQYF.

This chain links TRBV20-1 with TRBJ2-3, with a tentative D call TRBD1 (6 bases). The germline V and J ends were trimmed by 5 bases and 2 bases, with 17 bases remaining between them. CDR3 length equals 15 residues. Germline CDR1 DFQATT, CDR2 SNEGSKA (reference sequence). The CDR3 DNA is TGCAGTGCTGAACCAAACAGGGCTCCCACAGATACGCAGTATTTT. Protein product: CSAEPNRAPTDTQYF.

V gene TRBV5-1 combines with J gene TRBJ1-1; D not resolved. The CDR3 length is 16 residues. Trimming took off 2 bases at V and 2 bases at J, with 16 bases between the two ends. Looked up from germline, CDR1 is SGHRS and CDR2 is YFSETQ. Here the CDR3 reads CASSFSPRTENTEAFF. The CDR3 nucleotides read TGCGCCAGCAGCTTTTCTCCACGTACCGAAAACACTGAAGCTTTCTTT.

V is TRBV7-2 and J is TRBJ2-7, with D uncertain. The ends were cut back, 0 bases at V and 7 bases at J, with 4 bases in the middle. The CDR3 runs 11 residues. In germline, CDR1 is SGHTA, CDR2 FQGNSA. The CDR3 DNA reads as TGTGCCAGCAGCTTAGCCCAAGAGCAGTACTTC. It specifies CASSLAQEQYF.

This clonotype appeared a few times. The CDR3 sequence is CSARYRVGEKLFF. CDR3 nucleotide sequence: TGCAGTGCTAGATACAGGGTAGGGGAAAAACTGTTTTTT. The V and J genes are TRBV20-1 and TRBJ1-4; D is perhaps TRBD1 (6 bases). The V end lost 2 bases, the J end lost 8 bases, and 12 bases lay between the germline ends. The germline V gene encodes CDR1 DFQATT and CDR2 SNEGSKA (reference sequence). This CDR3 spans 13 amino acids.

The CDR3 here is CASRALGGGPFNEQFF. The CDR3 DNA follows: TGTGCCAGCAGGGCGTTAGGGGGGGGGCCATTCAATGAGCAGTTCTTC. This chain uses TRBV12-3 or TRBV12-4 with TRBJ2-1; maybe TRBD2 (7 bases). V lost 6 bases and J 6 bases, leaving 21 bases between the germline ends. The CDR3 loop spans 16 amino acids.

The V call is TRBV4-3, the J call TRBJ1-6; D possibly corresponds to TRBD1 (6 bases). The V gene lost 0 bases and the J gene lost 5 bases, with 14 bases spanning the gap. CDR1 and CDR2 (germline): LGHNA, YSLEER. The CDR3 length is 17 residues. The chain's CDR3 is CASSQEEGQGHNSPLHF. The CDR3 nucleotides are TGCGCCAGCAGCCAAGAGGAGGGGCAGGGGCATAATTCACCCCTCCACTTT.

Comments on this clonotype: Since a much larger clone is just one base distant, this may be a read error. The chain links TRBV9 to TRBJ2-7, with D hard to call. The CDR3 consists of 15 residues. Germline V CDR1 and CDR2: SGDLS, YYNGEE. V gave up 1 base and J gave up 7 bases, with 18 bases separating them. DNA of the CDR3: TGTGCCAGCAGCGTAAGGGCCATCGCCTACAATGAGCAGTACTTC. The encoded protein is CASSVRAIAYNEQYF.

This clonotype occurred many times. This rearrangement joins TRBV20-1 to TRBJ1-2; no firm D call. CDR1 is DFQATT, CDR2 SNEGSKA, per germline (reference sequence). V lost 2 bases and J lost 3, with 10 bases in between. This CDR3 has 13 amino acids. In nucleotides, the CDR3 is TGCAGTGCTAGACCAGCTGAGGACTATGGCTACACCTTC. Protein sequence: CSARPAEDYGYTF.